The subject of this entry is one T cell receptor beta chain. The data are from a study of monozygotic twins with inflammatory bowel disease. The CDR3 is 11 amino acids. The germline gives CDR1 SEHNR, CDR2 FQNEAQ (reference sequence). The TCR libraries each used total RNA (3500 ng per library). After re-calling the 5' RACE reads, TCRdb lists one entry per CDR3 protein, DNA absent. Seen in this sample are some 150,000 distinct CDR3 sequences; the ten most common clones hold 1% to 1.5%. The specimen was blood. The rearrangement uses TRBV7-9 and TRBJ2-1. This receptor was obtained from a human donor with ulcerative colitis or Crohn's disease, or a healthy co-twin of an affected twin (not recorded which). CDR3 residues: CASRRWDEQFF.